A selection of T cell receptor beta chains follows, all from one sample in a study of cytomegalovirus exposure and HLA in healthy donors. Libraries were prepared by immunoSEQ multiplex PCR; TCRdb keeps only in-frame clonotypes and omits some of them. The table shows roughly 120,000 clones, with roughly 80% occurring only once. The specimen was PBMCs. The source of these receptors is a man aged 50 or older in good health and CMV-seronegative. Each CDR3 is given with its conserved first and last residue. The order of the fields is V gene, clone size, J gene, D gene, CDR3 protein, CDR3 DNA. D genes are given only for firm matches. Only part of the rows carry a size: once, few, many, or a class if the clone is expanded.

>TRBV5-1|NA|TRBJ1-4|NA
CASSGGEVEKLFF
TGCGCCAGCAGCGGGGGGGAAGTTGAAAAACTGTTTTTT
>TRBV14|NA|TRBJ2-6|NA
CASSLSSGANVLTF
TGTGCCAGCAGTTTGAGCTCTGGGGCCAACGTCCTGACTTTC
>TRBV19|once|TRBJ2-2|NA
CASSMGLGVKTGELFF
TGTGCCAGTAGTATGGGGCTCGGAGTCAAGACGGGGGAGCTGTTTTTT
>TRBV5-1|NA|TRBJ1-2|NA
CASSLDRWDGYTF
TGCGCCAGCAGCTTGGACAGGTGGGATGGCTACACCTTC
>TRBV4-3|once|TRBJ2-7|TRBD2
CASSRTSGTYEQYF
TGCGCCAGCAGCCGGACTAGCGGGACCTACGAGCAGTACTTC
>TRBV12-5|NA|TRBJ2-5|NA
CASGTRAGQETQYF
TGTGCTAGTGGCACAAGAGCGGGTCAAGAGACCCAGTACTTC
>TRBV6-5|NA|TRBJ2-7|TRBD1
CASSATGGSYEQYF
TGTGCCAGCAGCGCCACAGGGGGGTCCTACGAGCAGTACTTC
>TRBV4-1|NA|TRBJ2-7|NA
CASSRGKGGTYEQYF
TGCGCCAGCAGCCGCGGAAAAGGAGGAACTTACGAGCAGTACTTC
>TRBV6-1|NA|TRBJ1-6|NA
CASSELAGNSPLHF
TGTGCCAGCAGTGAATTGGCAGGGAACTCACCCCTCCACTTT
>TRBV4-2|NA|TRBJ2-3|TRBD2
CASSPRTSGSTSTDTQYF
TGTGCCAGCAGCCCTCGGACTAGCGGGTCTACTAGCACAGATACGCAGTATTTT
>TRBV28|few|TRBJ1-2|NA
CASTENYGYTF
TGTGCCAGCACGGAGAACTATGGCTACACCTTC
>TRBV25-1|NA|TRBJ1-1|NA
CASSEFGGYTEAFF
TGTGCCAGCAGTGAATTCGGGGGGTACACTGAAGCTTTCTTT
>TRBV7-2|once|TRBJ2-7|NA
CASSFSGYEQYF
TGTGCCAGCAGCTTCAGCGGGTACGAGCAGTACTTC
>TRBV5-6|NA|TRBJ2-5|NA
CASSPAAGETQYF
TGTGCCAGCAGCCCGGCCGCAGGAGAGACCCAGTACTTC
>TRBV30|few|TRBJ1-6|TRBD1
CAWSSGGDSPLHF
TGTGCCTGGAGTTCAGGGGGCGACTCACCCCTCCACTTT
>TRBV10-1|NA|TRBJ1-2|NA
CASIPPGTARSGGYTF
TGCGCCAGCATCCCCCCGGGTACGGCTCGTTCGGGAGGCTACACCTTC
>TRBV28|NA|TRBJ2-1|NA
CASTSGDRNEQFF
NA
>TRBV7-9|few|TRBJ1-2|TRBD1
CASSPGQGIYGYTF
TGTGCCAGCAGCCCGGGACAGGGGATCTATGGCTACACCTTC
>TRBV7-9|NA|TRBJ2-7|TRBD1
CAGGQGAVYEQYF
TGTGCCGGGGGACAGGGGGCTGTATACGAGCAGTACTTC
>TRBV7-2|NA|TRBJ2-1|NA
CASSQRSGTRWQFF
TGTGCCAGCAGTCAAAGAAGCGGGACACGGTGGCAGTTCTTC
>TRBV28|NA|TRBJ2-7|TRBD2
CASSFGGSSYEQYF
TGTGCCAGCAGTTTCGGCGGGAGCTCCTACGAGCAGTACTTC
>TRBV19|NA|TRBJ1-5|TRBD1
CASRRQGMGNQPQHF
TGTGCCAGTAGAAGACAGGGAATGGGCAATCAGCCCCAGCATTTT
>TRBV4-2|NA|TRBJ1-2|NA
CASSQDRGFNYGYTF
TGTGCCAGCAGCCAAGATCGGGGGTTCAACTATGGCTACACCTTC
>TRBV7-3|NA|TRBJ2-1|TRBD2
CASSSSGGGLAEQFF
TGTGCCAGCAGCTCTAGCGGGGGTGGTCTAGCTGAGCAGTTCTTC
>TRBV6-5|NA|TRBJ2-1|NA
CASSQPGGTGQFF
TGTGCCAGCAGTCAGCCCGGGGGAACGGGGCAGTTCTTC
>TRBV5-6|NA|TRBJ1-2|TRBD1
CASSSGTGAGGYTF
TGTGCCAGCAGCTCCGGGACAGGAGCAGGTGGCTACACCTTC
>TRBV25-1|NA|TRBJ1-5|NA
CASSGPGPQHF
TGTGCCAGCAGTGGACCGGGGCCCCAGCATTTT
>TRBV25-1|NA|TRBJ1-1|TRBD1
CASSPALGRGLSEAFF
TGTGCCAGCAGTCCCGCTCTCGGCAGGGGGCTCTCTGAAGCTTTCTTT
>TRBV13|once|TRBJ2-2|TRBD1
CASSLIVGTGGTGELFF
TGTGCCAGCAGCTTAATTGTTGGGACAGGGGGCACCGGGGAGCTGTTTTTT
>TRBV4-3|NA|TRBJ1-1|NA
CASSRQTVSNTEAFF
TGCGCCAGCAGCCGACAGACAGTGTCGAACACTGAAGCTTTCTTT
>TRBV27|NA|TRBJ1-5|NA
CASSLLSTGDRQPQHF
TGTGCCAGCAGTTTATTGTCTACGGGGGATCGTCAGCCCCAGCATTTT
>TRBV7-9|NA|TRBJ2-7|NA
CASSSPGQVGEQYF
TGTGCCAGCAGCTCCCCTGGGCAGGTCGGCGAGCAGTACTTC
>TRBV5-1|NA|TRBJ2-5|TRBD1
CASQMGQGQETQYF
TGCGCCAGCCAGATGGGACAGGGCCAAGAGACCCAGTACTTC
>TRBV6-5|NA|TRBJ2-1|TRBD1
CASSYGTGAYNEQFF
TGTGCCAGCAGTTACGGGACAGGGGCATACAATGAGCAGTTCTTC
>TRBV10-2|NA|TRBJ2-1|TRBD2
CASSVTSGRADEQFF
TGCGCCAGCAGCGTGACTAGCGGGAGGGCGGATGAGCAGTTCTTC
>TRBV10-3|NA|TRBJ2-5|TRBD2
CAISKDSGRRGETQYF
TGTGCCATCAGTAAAGACAGCGGGAGAAGGGGGGAGACCCAGTACTTC
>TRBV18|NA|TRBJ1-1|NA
CASSPPTDPGVSEAFF
TGTGCCAGCTCACCGCCGACAGACCCTGGGGTTAGTGAAGCTTTCTTT
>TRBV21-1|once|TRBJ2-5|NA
CASRADGGGETQYF
TGTGCCAGCAGAGCGGACGGCGGGGGGGAGACCCAGTACTTC